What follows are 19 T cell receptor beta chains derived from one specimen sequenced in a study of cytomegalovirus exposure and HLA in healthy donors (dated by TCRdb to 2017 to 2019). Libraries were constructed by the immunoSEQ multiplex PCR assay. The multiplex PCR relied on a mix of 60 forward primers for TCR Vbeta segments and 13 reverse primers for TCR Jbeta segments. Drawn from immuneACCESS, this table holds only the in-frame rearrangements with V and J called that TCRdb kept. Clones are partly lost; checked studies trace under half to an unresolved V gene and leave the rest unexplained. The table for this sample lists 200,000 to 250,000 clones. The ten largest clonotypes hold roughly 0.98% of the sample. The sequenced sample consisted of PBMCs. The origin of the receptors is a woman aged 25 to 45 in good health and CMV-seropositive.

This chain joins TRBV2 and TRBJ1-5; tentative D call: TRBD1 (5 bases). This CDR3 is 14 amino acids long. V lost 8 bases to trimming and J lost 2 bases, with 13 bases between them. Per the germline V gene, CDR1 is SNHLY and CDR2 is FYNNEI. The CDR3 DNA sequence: TGTGCCAGCGCGCCTGACAGCCGCAATCAGCCCCAGCATTTT. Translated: CASAPDSRNQPQHF. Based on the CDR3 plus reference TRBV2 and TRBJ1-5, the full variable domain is EPEVTQTPSHQVTQMGQEVILRCVPISNHLYFYWYRQILGQKVEFLVSFYNNEISEKSEIFDDQFSVERPDGSNFTLKIRSTKLEDSAMYFCASAPDSRNQPQHFGDGTRLSIL.

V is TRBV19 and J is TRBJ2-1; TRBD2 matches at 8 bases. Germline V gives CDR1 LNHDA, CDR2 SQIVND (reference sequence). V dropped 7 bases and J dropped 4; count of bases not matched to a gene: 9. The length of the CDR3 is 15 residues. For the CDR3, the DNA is TGTGCCAGTATTCCCAGCGGGGGTCCTTACAATGAGCAGTTCTTC. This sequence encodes CASIPSGGPYNEQFF. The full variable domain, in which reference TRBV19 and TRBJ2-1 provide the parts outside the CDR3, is DGGITQSPKYLFRKEGQNVTLSCEQNLNHDAMYWYRQDPGQGLRLIYYSQIVNDFQKGDIAEGYSVSREKKESFPLTVTSAQKNPTAFYLCASIPSGGPYNEQFFGPGTRLTVL.

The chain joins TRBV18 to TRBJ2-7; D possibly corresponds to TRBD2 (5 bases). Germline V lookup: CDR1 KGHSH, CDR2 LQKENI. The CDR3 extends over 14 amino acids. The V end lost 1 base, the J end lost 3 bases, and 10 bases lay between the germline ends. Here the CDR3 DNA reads TGTGCCAGCTCACCACGTATCGACTACTACGAGCAGTACTTC. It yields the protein CASSPRIDYYEQYF.

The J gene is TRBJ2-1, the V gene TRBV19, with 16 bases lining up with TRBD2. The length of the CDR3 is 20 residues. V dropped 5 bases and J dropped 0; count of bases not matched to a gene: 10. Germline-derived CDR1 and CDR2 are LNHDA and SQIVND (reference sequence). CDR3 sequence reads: CASSGGPGLAGGNSYNEQFF. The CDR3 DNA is TGTGCCAGTAGTGGGGGACCGGGACTAGCGGGAGGGAACTCCTACAATGAGCAGTTCTTC.

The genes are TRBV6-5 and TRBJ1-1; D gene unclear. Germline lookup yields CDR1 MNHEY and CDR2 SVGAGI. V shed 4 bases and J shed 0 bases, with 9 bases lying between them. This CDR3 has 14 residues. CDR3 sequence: CASSSYEMNTEAFF. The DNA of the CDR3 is TGTGCCAGCAGTTCCTACGAGATGAACACTGAAGCTTTCTTT.

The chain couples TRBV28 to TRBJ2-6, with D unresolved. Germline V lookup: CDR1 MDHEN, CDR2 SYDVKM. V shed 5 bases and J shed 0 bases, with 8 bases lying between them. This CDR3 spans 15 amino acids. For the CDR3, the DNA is TGTGCCAGCAGTACTCACAGCTCTGGGGCCAACGTCCTGACTTTC. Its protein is CASSTHSSGANVLTF.

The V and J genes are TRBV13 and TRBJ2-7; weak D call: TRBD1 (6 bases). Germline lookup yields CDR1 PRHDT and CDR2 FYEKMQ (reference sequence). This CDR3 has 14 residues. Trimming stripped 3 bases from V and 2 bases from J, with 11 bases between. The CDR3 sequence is CASSFVGGAYEQYF. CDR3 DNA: TGTGCCAGCAGCTTCGTTGGGGGCGCCTACGAGCAGTACTTC.

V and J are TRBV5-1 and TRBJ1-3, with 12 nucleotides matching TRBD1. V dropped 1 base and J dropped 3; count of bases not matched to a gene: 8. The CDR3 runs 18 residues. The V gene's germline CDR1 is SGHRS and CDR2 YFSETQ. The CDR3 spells CASSLLPGTGGFGNTIYF. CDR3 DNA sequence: TGCGCCAGCAGCTTGTTGCCCGGGACAGGGGGCTTTGGAAACACCATATATTTT.

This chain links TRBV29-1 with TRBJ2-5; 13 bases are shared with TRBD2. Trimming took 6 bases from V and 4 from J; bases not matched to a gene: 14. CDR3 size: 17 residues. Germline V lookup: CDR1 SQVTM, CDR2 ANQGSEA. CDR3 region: CSVDGTSGAPSGETQYF. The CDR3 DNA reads TGCAGCGTGGACGGGACTAGCGGGGCACCGAGTGGAGAGACCCAGTACTTC.

DNA for the CDR3: TGTGCCAGCAGCAGCCGGGACAGGGTCGCGGAAGAGCAGTTCTTC. Translating it yields CASSSRDRVAEEQFF. The chain uses TRBV7-9 and TRBJ2-1; 9 bases line up with TRBD1. The germline CDR1 and CDR2 sequences are SEHNR and FQNEAQ (reference sequence). The CDR3 spans 15 residues. Unmatched junction bases numbered 12, after V lost 5 bases and J lost 10 bases.

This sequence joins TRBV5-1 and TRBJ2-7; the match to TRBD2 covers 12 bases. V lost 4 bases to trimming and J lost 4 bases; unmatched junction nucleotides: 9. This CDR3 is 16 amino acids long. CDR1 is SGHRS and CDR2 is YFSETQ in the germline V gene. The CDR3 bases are TGCGCCAGCAGCCCCGGCAGGACTAGCGGGGATTACGAGCAGTACTTC. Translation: CASSPGRTSGDYEQYF.

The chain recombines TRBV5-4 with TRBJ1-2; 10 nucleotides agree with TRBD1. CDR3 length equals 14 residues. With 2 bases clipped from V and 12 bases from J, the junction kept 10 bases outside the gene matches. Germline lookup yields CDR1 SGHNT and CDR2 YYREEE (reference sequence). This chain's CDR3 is CASSLPGQGNQNTF. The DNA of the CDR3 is TGTGCCAGCAGCTTACCGGGACAGGGGAATCAGAACACCTTC.

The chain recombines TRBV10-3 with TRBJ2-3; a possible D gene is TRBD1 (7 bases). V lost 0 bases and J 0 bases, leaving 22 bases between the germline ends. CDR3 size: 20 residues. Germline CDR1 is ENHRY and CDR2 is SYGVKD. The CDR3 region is CAISESEGARPPSSTDTQYF. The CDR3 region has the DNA TGTGCCATCAGTGAGTCGGAGGGGGCGAGACCTCCCTCTAGCACAGATACGCAGTATTTT.

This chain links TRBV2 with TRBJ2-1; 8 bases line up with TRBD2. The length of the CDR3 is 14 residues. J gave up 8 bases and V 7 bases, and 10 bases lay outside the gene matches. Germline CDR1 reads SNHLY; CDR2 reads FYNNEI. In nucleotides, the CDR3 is TGTGCCAGCACTGTCGACGGGAGGGTGCATGAGCAGTTCTTC. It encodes CASTVDGRVHEQFF. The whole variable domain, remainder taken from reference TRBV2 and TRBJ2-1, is EPEVTQTPSHQVTQMGQEVILRCVPISNHLYFYWYRQILGQKVEFLVSFYNNEISEKSEIFDDQFSVERPDGSNFTLKIRSTKLEDSAMYFCASTVDGRVHEQFFGPGTRLTVL.

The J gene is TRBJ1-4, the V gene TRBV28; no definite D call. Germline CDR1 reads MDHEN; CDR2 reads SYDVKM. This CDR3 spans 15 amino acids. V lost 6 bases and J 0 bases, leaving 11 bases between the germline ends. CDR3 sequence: CASSVEVATNEKLFF. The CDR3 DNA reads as TGTGCCAGCAGCGTGGAGGTTGCAACTAATGAAAAACTGTTTTTT.

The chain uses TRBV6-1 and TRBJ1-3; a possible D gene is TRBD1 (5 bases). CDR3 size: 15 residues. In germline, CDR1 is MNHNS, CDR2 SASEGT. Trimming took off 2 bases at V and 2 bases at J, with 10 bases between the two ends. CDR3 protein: CASSEPTGAGNTIYF. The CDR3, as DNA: TGTGCCAGCAGTGAACCAACAGGTGCTGGAAACACCATATATTTT.

CDR3 protein: CASGSLNTEAFF. CDR3 nucleotides: TGTGCCAGCGGGAGCCTGAACACTGAAGCTTTCTTT. J is TRBJ1-1 and V is TRBV28; D is unclear. The V gene's germline CDR1 is MDHEN and CDR2 SYDVKM. Trimming shortened V by 8 bases and J by 0 bases, and 7 bases separated the two germline ends. CDR3 size: 12 residues.

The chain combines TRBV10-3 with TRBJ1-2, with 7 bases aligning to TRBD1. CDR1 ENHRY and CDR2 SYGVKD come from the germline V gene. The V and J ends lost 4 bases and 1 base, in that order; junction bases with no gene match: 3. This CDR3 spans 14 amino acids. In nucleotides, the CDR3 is TGTGCCATCAGTGGGAGGGGGCGTAACTATGGCTACACCTTC. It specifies CAISGRGRNYGYTF.

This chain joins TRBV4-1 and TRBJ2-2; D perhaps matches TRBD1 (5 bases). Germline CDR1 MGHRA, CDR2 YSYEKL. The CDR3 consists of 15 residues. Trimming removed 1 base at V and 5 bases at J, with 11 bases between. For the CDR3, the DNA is TGCGCCAGCAGCCAAGGTCAGGGCTGGACCGGGGAGCTGTTTTTT. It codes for CASSQGQGWTGELFF.